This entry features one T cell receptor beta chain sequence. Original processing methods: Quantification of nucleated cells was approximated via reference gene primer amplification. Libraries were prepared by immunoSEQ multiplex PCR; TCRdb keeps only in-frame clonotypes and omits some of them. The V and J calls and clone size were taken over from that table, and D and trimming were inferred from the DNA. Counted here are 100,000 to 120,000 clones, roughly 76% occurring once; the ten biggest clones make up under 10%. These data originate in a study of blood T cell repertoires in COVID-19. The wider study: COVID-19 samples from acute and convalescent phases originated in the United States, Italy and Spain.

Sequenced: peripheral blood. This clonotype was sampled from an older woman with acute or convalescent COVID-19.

The DNA of the CDR3 is TGTGCCAGCAGCTTAACAGGTCGTACGAACACTGAAGCTTTCTTT. Translation gives CASSLTGRTNTEAFF. V usage is TRBV11-2 and J usage is TRBJ1-1, with a tentative D call TRBD1 (5 bases). The CDR3 sequence is 15 residues long. With 2 bases removed from V and 1 base from J, the gap between germline ends came to 11 bases. Germline CDR1 and CDR2: SGHAT and FQNNGV.